This T cell receptor (beta chain) comes out of a study of CD8 T cells in Susac syndrome. With random hexamers, reverse transcription was performed on about 0.45 to 1 ug of RNA. Amplification of TCR beta CDR3 used immunoSEQ multiplex PCR across 54 Vbeta and 13 Jbeta. Each CDR3 protein is one row after TCRdb ran MiXCR on the immunoSEQ multiplex PCR reads. This sample has approximately 190,000 distinct CDR3 sequences, with approximately 95% found just once. Germline CDR1 PRHDT, CDR2 FYEKMQ (reference sequence). This CDR3 is built from 17 residues. V was trimmed by 0 bases and J by 7 bases, leaving 18 bases between them.

The source material was CD8+ T cells from PBMCs. This chain joins TRBV13 and TRBJ2-2; D is unresolved. This TCR was sampled from a human donor with Susac syndrome. CDR3 loop: CASSLGFAVSYGGELFF. The CDR3 DNA reads TGTGCCAGCAGCTTAGGTTTTGCGGTGTCTTATGGCGGGGAGCTGTTTTTT.